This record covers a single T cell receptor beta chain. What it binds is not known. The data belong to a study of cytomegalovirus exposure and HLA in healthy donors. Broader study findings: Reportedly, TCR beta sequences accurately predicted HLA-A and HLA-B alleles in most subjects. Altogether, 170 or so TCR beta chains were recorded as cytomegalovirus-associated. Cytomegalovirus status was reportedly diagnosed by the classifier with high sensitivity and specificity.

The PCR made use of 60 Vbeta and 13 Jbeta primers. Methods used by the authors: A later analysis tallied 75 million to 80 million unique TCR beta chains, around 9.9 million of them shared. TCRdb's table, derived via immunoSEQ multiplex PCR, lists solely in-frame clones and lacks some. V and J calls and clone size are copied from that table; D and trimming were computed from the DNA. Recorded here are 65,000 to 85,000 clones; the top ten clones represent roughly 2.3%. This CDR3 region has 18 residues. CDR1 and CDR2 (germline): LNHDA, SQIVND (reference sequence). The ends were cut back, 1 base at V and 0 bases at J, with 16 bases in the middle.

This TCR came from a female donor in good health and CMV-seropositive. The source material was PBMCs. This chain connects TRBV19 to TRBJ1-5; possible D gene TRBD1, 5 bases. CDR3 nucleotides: TGTGCCAGTAGTATAGGCAGGGCAAAGGCTAATAGCAATCAGCCCCAGCATTTT. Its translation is CASSIGRAKANSNQPQHF.